Below are 17 T cell receptor beta chains sequenced from a single sample in a study of PD-1 blockade in classical Hodgkin lymphoma. Only in-frame clones appear in the TCRdb table, and some are missing; sequencing was by immunoSEQ multiplex PCR. The table records approximately 22,000 clones, 70% to 75% of them present only once. Time point of the sample: cycle 4 day 1 (C4D1), after less than seven weeks of nivolumab. Each of the patients experienced relapse following autologous stem cell transplantation, and their brentuximab vedotin exposure differed. Sequencing used peripheral blood mononuclear cells (PBMCs), obtained before the fourth cycle of nivolumab. Every receptor here comes from a human donor with classical Hodgkin lymphoma.

The chain combines TRBV7-9 with TRBJ2-1, with D possibly being TRBD2 (6 bases). The germline V gene encodes CDR1 SEHNR and CDR2 FQNEAQ (reference sequence). V dropped 3 bases and J dropped 5 bases, with 17 bases sitting between them. The CDR3 loop spans 16 amino acids. CDR3: CASSLGQGGTDNEQFF. The CDR3 DNA reads TGTGCCAGCAGCTTGGGGCAGGGTGGGACTGACAATGAGCAGTTCTTC.

The sample holds one count of this clone. This rearrangement joins TRBV5-1 to TRBJ2-1, with no clear D. V lost 3 bases and J 5 bases, leaving 9 bases between the germline ends. Germline V CDR1 and CDR2: SGHRS, YFSETQ. CDR3 length: 13 residues. The CDR3 is CASSYDQNNEQFF. In DNA form, the CDR3 reads TGCGCCAGCAGCTATGACCAGAACAATGAGCAGTTCTTC. Drawing the rest from reference TRBV5-1 and TRBJ2-1, the complete variable domain is KAGVTQTPRYLIKTRGQQVTLSCSPISGHRSVSWYQQTPGQGLQFLFEYFSETQRNKGNFPGRFSGRQFSNSRSEMNVSTLELGDSALYLCASSYDQNNEQFFGPGTRLTVL.

This clone occurred a few times. The gene calls are TRBV4-3 and TRBJ2-2, with D tentatively TRBD2 (6 bases). V lost 1 base to trimming and J lost 0 bases, with 9 bases between them. There are 16 residues in the CDR3. CDR1 and CDR2 from the germline V gene are LGHNA and YSLEER. CDR3 sequence reads: CASSQATSPNTGELFF. As DNA, the CDR3 is TGCGCCAGCAGCCAAGCGACTAGTCCGAACACCGGGGAGCTGTTTTTT.

J is TRBJ1-6 and V is TRBV7-9, with D unresolved. The CDR3 spans 16 residues. V was clipped by 1 base and J by 11 bases, with 18 bases between them. Germline CDR1 is SEHNR and CDR2 is FQNEAQ (reference sequence). The CDR3 sequence is CASSLDGRIAGTPLHF. CDR3 bases: TGTGCCAGCAGCTTAGATGGCAGAATAGCGGGCACACCCCTCCACTTT. The whole variable domain, filled in from reference TRBV7-9 and TRBJ1-6, reads DTGVSQNPRHKITKRGQNVTFRCDPISEHNRLYWYRQTLGQGPEFLTYFQNEAQLEKSRLLSDRFSAERPKGSFSTLEIQRTEQGDSAMYLCASSLDGRIAGTPLHFGNGTRLTVT.

By share of the sample, this clone is medium-sized. This chain links TRBV5-5 with TRBJ1-5; D call uncertain. The CDR3 contains 16 residues. Trimming pared 0 bases from V and 2 bases from J, leaving 12 bases between. Germline values: CDR1 SGHKS, CDR2 YYEKEE (reference sequence). The chain's CDR3 is CASSLGVWAGNQPQHF. For the CDR3, the DNA is TGTGCCAGCAGCTTGGGGGTCTGGGCGGGCAATCAGCCCCAGCATTTT.

CDR3 DNA sequence: TGTGCAAGTCGCTTAGCCCCGGGACTAACTTGCTTCGAGCAGTACTTC. Translating gives CASRLAPGLTCFEQYF. The chain joins TRBV12-2 to TRBJ2-7; the table's D call TRBD2 went unverified against the DNA. TRBV12-2 has pseudogene status. This CDR3 has 16 residues.

The CDR3 region is CASRDMGNQPQHF. The CDR3 DNA follows: TGTGCCAGCAGGGACATGGGCAATCAGCCCCAGCATTTT. The chain has TRBV6-1 and TRBJ1-5; D is perhaps TRBD1 (5 bases). CDR3 size: 13 residues. Trimming took off 6 bases at V and 2 bases at J, with 8 bases between the two ends. Germline values: CDR1 MNHNS, CDR2 SASEGT.

This clone was detected only a few times. V gene TRBV25-1 combines with J gene TRBJ1-2; maybe TRBD1 (5 bases). Germline CDR1 is MGHDK and CDR2 is SYGVNS. The CDR3 totals 11 residues. V was cut by 5 bases and J by 10 bases, with 11 bases left in between. CDR3 in amino acids: CASSIRDSYTF. The CDR3 DNA follows: TGTGCCAGCAGTATACGGGACTCCTACACCTTC.

The V call is TRBV11-2, the J call TRBJ2-5, with D possibly being TRBD1 or TRBD2 (5 bases each). CDR3 length: 16 amino acids. CDR1 is SGHAT and CDR2 is FQNNGV in the germline V gene. V was cut by 1 base and J by 0 bases, with 12 bases left in between. CDR3: CASSLGPQGHQETQYF. CDR3 DNA: TGTGCCAGCAGCTTAGGCCCTCAGGGACACCAAGAGACCCAGTACTTC.

V usage is TRBV23-1 and J usage is TRBJ2-3; TRBD2 matches at 7 bases. TRBV23-1 is reported as an ORF; its role is uncertain. CDR3 size: 15 residues. The V and J ends lost 2 bases and 2 bases, in that order; junction bases with no gene match: 4. DNA for the CDR3: TGCGCCAGCAGTCAAGGGGCGGGAGTCACAGATACGCAGTATTTT. This encodes CASSQGAGVTDTQYF.

The rearrangement joins TRBV6-1 to TRBJ2-6; D ambiguous. The CDR3 contains 15 residues. Germline-derived CDR1 and CDR2 are MNHNS and SASEGT. V dropped 4 bases and J dropped 0 bases, with 7 bases sitting between them. The CDR3 reads CASSGQHSGANVLTF. The CDR3 DNA reads TGTGCCAGCAGTGGCCAGCACTCTGGGGCCAACGTCCTGACTTTC.

This chain joins TRBV2 and TRBJ2-2; unclear D gene. Germline CDR1 is SNHLY and CDR2 is FYNNEI. The CDR3 loop spans 15 amino acids. The V and J ends lost 10 bases and 2 bases respectively, with 17 bases between them. CDR3 residues: CAIRRIRSNTGELFF. CDR3 DNA: TGTGCCATCAGACGGATTCGGAGTAACACCGGGGAGCTGTTTTTT. Complete variable domain (other parts from reference TRBV2 and TRBJ2-2): EPEVTQTPSHQVTQMGQEVILRCVPISNHLYFYWYRQILGQKVEFLVSFYNNEISEKSEIFDDQFSVERPDGSNFTLKIRSTKLEDSAMYFCAIRRIRSNTGELFFGEGSRLTVL.

The chain couples TRBV18 to TRBJ1-1, with D hard to call. Between the trimmed V and J ends, which lost 2 bases and 0 bases, there was a span of 16 bases. The length of the CDR3 is 17 residues. Per the germline V gene, CDR1 is KGHSH and CDR2 is LQKENI. The CDR3 loop reads CASSPELPFNMNTEAFF. The CDR3 DNA is TGTGCCAGCTCACCAGAGTTACCGTTCAACATGAACACTGAAGCTTTCTTT. Variable domain in full (rest from reference TRBV18 and TRBJ1-1): NAGVMQNPRHLVRRRGQEARLRCSPMKGHSHVYWYRQLPEEGLKFMVYLQKENIIDESGMPKERFSAEFPKEGPSILRIQQVVRGDSAAYFCASSPELPFNMNTEAFFGQGTRLTVV.

The chain recombines TRBV18 with TRBJ1-1, with 12 bases aligning to TRBD1. The V segment lost 1 base and the J segment 1 base; nucleotides outside the gene matches: 4. CDR1 KGHSH and CDR2 LQKENI come from the germline V gene. The CDR3 length is 17 residues. The CDR3 region is CASSPLGQGAGNTEAFF. The CDR3 coding sequence is TGTGCCAGCTCACCACTGGGACAGGGGGCGGGGAACACTGAAGCTTTCTTT.

This clone was detected only a few times. V is TRBV5-6 and J is TRBJ2-3; 8 bases fit TRBD2. Germline V gives CDR1 SGHDT, CDR2 YYEEEE. CDR3 size: 17 residues. Trimming at V came to 1 base and at J to 0 bases, leaving 7 bases not matched to a gene. CDR3 residues: CASSLRLAGSSTDTQYF. The CDR3 DNA reads as TGTGCCAGCAGCTTGCGTTTAGCGGGATCTAGCACAGATACGCAGTATTTT.

This chain uses TRBV5-4 with TRBJ2-7; D is unclear. V was clipped by 0 bases and J by 3 bases, with 7 bases between them. The CDR3 runs to 13 residues. From germline, CDR1 is SGHNT and CDR2 YYREEE (reference sequence). CDR3 DNA: TGTGCCAGCAGCTTGGACGGATACTACGAGCAGTACTTC. Protein: CASSLDGYYEQYF.

This rearrangement joins TRBV9 to TRBJ1-2; tentatively, D is TRBD1 (5 bases). The germline V and J ends were trimmed by 5 bases and 2 bases, with 16 bases remaining between them. CDR3 length equals 15 residues. Germline values: CDR1 SGDLS, CDR2 YYNGEE. CDR3 sequence (DNA): TGTGCCAGCAGTGACGGACAAGGGGAGAACTATGGCTACACCTTC. Protein: CASSDGQGENYGYTF.